One and the same sample provided the 30 T cell receptor beta chains below, sequenced in a study of T cells in Graves' hyperthyroidism and ophthalmopathy (dated by TCRdb to between 2018 and 2021). Library prep was done by multiplex PCR. Instrument on record: Illumina HiSeq 2000. TCR beta CDR3 regions were amplified from RNA transcripts. A first-round RT-PCR of the TCR CDR3 used the HTBI primer set with the Qiagen OneStep RT-PCR kit. The public sequencing data were trimmed at Q25 with fastp and processed into clonotypes with MiXCR by TCRdb, which kept only in-frame beta chains. Identical CDR3 proteins give one entry, which carries the most common genes and DNA. The sample data list hundreds of thousands of distinct CDR3 sequences, and less than 20% of these were observed just once. 47% of the sample rests with the top ten. Sample: blood. The receptors originated from a man between 40 and 49 years old with Graves' ophthalmopathy.

This clonotype has ten or more counts. V usage is TRBV7-2 and J usage is TRBJ2-1, with TRBD2 as a possible D gene (5 bases). The V and J ends lost 4 bases and 0 bases respectively, with 13 bases between them. From germline, CDR1 is SGHTA and CDR2 FQGNSA. The CDR3 consists of 16 residues. The CDR3 loop is CASSYTGTNSYNEQFF. The CDR3 DNA sequence: TGTGCCAGCAGCTATACGGGAACAAACTCCTACAATGAGCAGTTCTTC.

This clonotype came up a few times. The chain recombines TRBV25-1 with TRBJ2-5; 12 positions match TRBD2. The V gene end was trimmed by 7 bases and the J gene end by 4 bases; junction bases not matched to a gene: 1. In germline, CDR1 is MGHDK, CDR2 SYGVNS. The CDR3 spans 13 residues. The CDR3 spells CASILAGGETQYF. CDR3 DNA: TGTGCCAGCATACTAGCGGGGGGAGAGACCCAGTACTTC.

Worth noting for this clonotype: One end of the junction varies from germline; a read error may be responsible. The chain joins TRBV5-5 to TRBJ2-3, with 9 bases lining up with TRBD1. Germline lookup yields CDR1 SGHKS and CDR2 YYEKEE (reference sequence). This CDR3 has 17 amino acids. The CDR3: CASSSVAGTGNTGTQYF. The CDR3 DNA follows: TGTGCCAGCAGCTCGGTCGCCGGGACAGGGAACACAGGTACGCAGTATTTT.

The J gene is TRBJ1-3, the V gene TRBV11-2; 7 nucleotides agree with TRBD1. The CDR3 runs 15 residues. J lost 3 bases, V lost 4 bases, and 6 bases had no gene match. The germline gives CDR1 SGHAT, CDR2 FQNNGV. The CDR3 DNA follows: TGTGCCAGCAGCTCGAACAGGGGTGTTGGAAACACCATATATTTT. Translation gives CASSSNRGVGNTIYF.

This chain connects TRBV9 to TRBJ2-2; 9 positions agree with TRBD2. This CDR3 is built from 16 residues. Germline V gene lookup returns CDR1 SGDLS and CDR2 YYNGEE. J was trimmed by 4 bases and V by 0 bases; bases with no gene match: 4. CDR3 residues: CASSVAGTSTTGELFF. The CDR3 region has the DNA TGTGCCAGCAGCGTAGCAGGGACTAGCACCACCGGGGAGCTGTTTTTT.

The sample holds a few counts of this clonotype. The chain recombines TRBV7-2 with TRBJ2-1; the match to TRBD1 covers 8 bases. Germline assignment: CDR1 SGHTA and CDR2 FQGNSA. The CDR3 runs 14 residues. The trim removed 4 bases at V and 10 bases at J, leaving 9 bases unmatched. The CDR3 here is CASSSDRAIREQFF. The CDR3 DNA sequence: TGTGCCAGCAGCTCGGACAGGGCCATAAGGGAGCAGTTCTTC.

Only a few counts were recorded for this clonotype. J is TRBJ1-5 and V is TRBV7-2; TRBD1 is a possible D gene (5 bases). This CDR3 spans 14 amino acids. Germline loops: CDR1 SGHTA, CDR2 FQGNSA. V was trimmed by 3 bases and J by 7 bases, leaving 13 bases between them. The CDR3 DNA follows: TGTGCCAGCAGCTTCGGGGGGGAGGGACAGCCCCAGCATTTT. Translating gives CASSFGGEGQPQHF.

V gene TRBV19 combines with J gene TRBJ2-2; a weak D match, TRBD1 (6 bases). The CDR3 covers 14 residues. Trimming took off 4 bases at V and 5 bases at J, with 11 bases between the two ends. The germline CDR1 and CDR2 sequences are LNHDA and SQIVND (reference sequence). The CDR3 here is CASSKQGRTGELFF. The CDR3 DNA sequence: TGTGCCAGTAGTAAACAGGGCCGAACCGGGGAGCTGTTTTTT. The full variable domain, rest sourced from reference TRBV19 and TRBJ2-2, is DGGITQSPKYLFRKEGQNVTLSCEQNLNHDAMYWYRQDPGQGLRLIYYSQIVNDFQKGDIAEGYSVSREKKESFPLTVTSAQKNPTAFYLCASSKQGRTGELFFGEGSRLTVL.

This clonotype was counted between two and nine times. This sequence joins TRBV9 and TRBJ2-1, with D perhaps TRBD2 (5 bases). The CDR3 sequence is 14 residues long. V was shortened by 3 bases and J by 9 bases, with 16 bases between the two germline ends. Germline CDR1 and CDR2: SGDLS and YYNGEE. The CDR3: CASSGASYRIEQFF. DNA of the CDR3: TGTGCCAGCAGCGGGGCTAGCTATAGGATTGAGCAGTTCTTC.

This clonotype turned up a few times. The chain employs TRBV18 and TRBJ2-3; 8 nucleotides agree with TRBD2. Germline V gene lookup returns CDR1 KGHSH and CDR2 LQKENI. V was clipped by 3 bases and J by 2 bases; unmatched bases: 10. The CDR3 contains 17 residues. The CDR3 reads CASSPGSGSLHTDTQYF. CDR3 DNA: TGTGCCAGCTCACCGGGAAGCGGGAGTCTTCACACAGATACGCAGTATTTT.

The chain's CDR3 is CASSQEPGRKQFF. The CDR3, as DNA: TGCGCCAGCAGCCAAGAGCCGGGACGGAAGCAGTTCTTC. The chain uses TRBV4-3 and TRBJ2-1, with D perhaps TRBD1 or TRBD2 (5 bases each). The V gene lost 0 bases and the J gene lost 11 bases, with 11 bases spanning the gap. From germline, CDR1 is LGHNA and CDR2 YSLEER. CDR3 length: 13 amino acids.

This clonotype has at least ten counts. J is TRBJ1-1 and V is TRBV18, with unresolved D. The V gene lost 2 bases and the J gene lost 0 bases, with 4 bases spanning the gap. Germline-derived CDR1 and CDR2 are KGHSH and LQKENI. The CDR3 contains 13 residues. The CDR3 loop reads CASSPKLNTEAFF. The DNA for the CDR3 is TGTGCCAGCTCACCAAAGCTGAACACTGAAGCTTTCTTT.

The chain is built from TRBV5-1 and TRBJ2-6; a possible D gene is TRBD2 (5 bases). CDR3 length: 16 amino acids. Deletions cut 7 bases from V and 1 base from J, with 15 bases between. Germline assignment: CDR1 SGHRS and CDR2 YFSETQ. CDR3 amino acids: CASRGYSGSGANVLTF. DNA of the CDR3: TGCGCCAGCCGTGGATACTCGGGGTCTGGGGCCAACGTCCTGACTTTC. Drawing the rest from reference TRBV5-1 and TRBJ2-6, the complete variable domain is KAGVTQTPRYLIKTRGQQVTLSCSPISGHRSVSWYQQTPGQGLQFLFEYFSETQRNKGNFPGRFSGRQFSNSRSEMNVSTLELGDSALYLCASRGYSGSGANVLTFGAGSRLTVL.

The chain carries TRBV19 and TRBJ1-2, with 8 bases lining up with TRBD1. This CDR3 is built from 16 residues. The V gene end was trimmed by 5 bases and the J gene end by 3 bases; junction bases not matched to a gene: 11. Per germline, CDR1 LNHDA and CDR2 SQIVND (reference sequence). The CDR3 coding sequence is TGTGCCAGTAGTTTTTTACAGGGGGTTGGAGACTATGGCTACACCTTC. Amino acids: CASSFLQGVGDYGYTF.

This clonotype occurred many times. The chain combines TRBV11-2 with TRBJ1-1; unclear D gene. The CDR3 is 16 amino acids. Per germline, CDR1 SGHAT and CDR2 FQNNGV. Trimming shortened V by 5 bases and J by 2 bases, and 18 bases separated the two germline ends. This CDR3 reads CASSQLLSDTNTEAFF. CDR3 bases: TGTGCCAGCAGCCAATTATTGAGTGATACCAACACTGAAGCTTTCTTT. The variable domain in full, with the rest retrieved from reference TRBV11-2 and TRBJ1-1, is EAGVAQSPRYKIIEKRQSVAFWCNPISGHATLYWYQQILGQGPKLLIQFQNNGVVDDSQLPKDRFSAERLKGVDSTLKIQPAKLEDSAVYLCASSQLLSDTNTEAFFGQGTRLTVV.

This clonotype has just a few counts. The gene calls are TRBV3-1 and TRBJ1-6; 11 bases agree with TRBD1. V was pared by 0 bases and J by 4 bases, with 5 bases of the junction left unmatched. CDR1 and CDR2 from the germline V gene are LGHDT and YNNKEL (reference sequence). The CDR3 extends over 18 amino acids. The CDR3 here is CASSQEAGQGGYNSPLHF. CDR3 in DNA: TGTGCCAGCAGCCAAGAGGCGGGACAGGGGGGATATAATTCACCCCTCCACTTT.

This sequence joins TRBV7-9 and TRBJ1-6; the D is unclear. Trimming took off 5 bases at V and 5 bases at J, with 13 bases between the two ends. Germline values: CDR1 SEHNR, CDR2 FQNEAQ (reference sequence). CDR3 length: 15 residues. CDR3 in amino acids: CASSQRNLDNSPLHF. DNA of the CDR3: TGTGCCAGCAGCCAACGGAATTTGGATAATTCACCCCTCCACTTT.

In DNA form, the CDR3 reads TGTGCCAGTAACCCGGGACTAGGGAGCAATGAGCAGTTCTTC. This encodes CASNPGLGSNEQFF. V usage is TRBV19 and J usage is TRBJ2-1; 8 bases align to TRBD2. This CDR3 comprises 14 residues. V dropped 7 bases and J dropped 6; count of bases not matched to a gene: 8. Germline V gives CDR1 LNHDA, CDR2 SQIVND (reference sequence).

This clonotype was observed at least ten times. The chain is built from TRBV28 and TRBJ2-2, with 9 bases that match TRBD2. The V gene end was trimmed by 5 bases and the J gene end by 7 bases; junction bases not matched to a gene: 8. The CDR3 has 15 residues. Germline CDR1 and CDR2: MDHEN and SYDVKM. The CDR3 here is CASSGGTSLGGELFF. CDR3 bases: TGTGCCAGCAGTGGGGGGACTAGCCTCGGCGGGGAGCTGTTTTTT.

This clonotype was seen ten or more times. The chain couples TRBV4-2 to TRBJ2-5; possibly TRBD2 for D (6 bases). The length of the CDR3 is 17 residues. V shed 3 bases and J shed 1 base, with 18 bases lying between them. Per germline, CDR1 LGHNA and CDR2 YNFKEQ. The CDR3 bases are TGTGCCAGCAGCCAGCGGGGAGGTTTTACGGGCCAAGAGACCCAGTACTTC. It specifies CASSQRGGFTGQETQYF.

This clonotype was recorded a few times. The chain joins TRBV29-1 to TRBJ2-3; no firm D call. Germline CDR1 SQVTM, CDR2 ANQGSEA. The CDR3 loop spans 13 amino acids. Trimming took 7 bases from V and 2 from J, leaving 13 bases between them. The CDR3: CSGSDGYTDTQYF. CDR3 nucleotide sequence: TGCAGCGGATCGGACGGATACACAGATACGCAGTATTTT.

This chain links TRBV5-1 with TRBJ2-7; 7 nucleotides match TRBD1. From germline, CDR1 is SGHRS and CDR2 YFSETQ. This CDR3 comprises 14 residues. With 0 bases clipped from V and 5 bases from J, the junction kept 5 bases outside the gene matches. The CDR3, as DNA: TGCGCCAGCAGCTTGGCCGGGACAGCAGACGAGCAGTACTTC. Translated: CASSLAGTADEQYF.

About this clonotype: A much larger clone lies a single base off, so this may be a read error. The chain has TRBV28 and TRBJ1-5, with TRBD1 matching 7 bases. The CDR3 covers 15 residues. Germline CDR1 and CDR2: MDHEN and SYDVKM. CDR3 sequence reads: CAGSSYRGGNQPQHF. The DNA for the CDR3 is TGTGCCGGCAGTTCATACAGGGGAGGAAATCAGCCCCAGCATTTT.

This chain uses TRBV6-1 with TRBJ1-1; 12 bases fit TRBD1. Germline CDR1 is MNHNS and CDR2 is SASEGT. This CDR3 contains 17 residues. The junction had 12 bases not matched to a gene; V was cut back by 5 bases and J by 5 bases. The CDR3 loop reads CASSSRALGQGATEAFF. In DNA, the CDR3 is TGTGCCAGCAGTTCCCGGGCGCTGGGACAGGGGGCGACTGAAGCTTTCTTT.

This clonotype was seen a handful of times. The gene calls are TRBV5-4 and TRBJ2-3, with a tentative D call TRBD2 (6 bases). This CDR3 is 15 amino acids long. CDR1 is SGHNT, CDR2 YYREEE, per germline (reference sequence). V gave up 4 bases and J gave up 4 bases, with 16 bases separating them. DNA for the CDR3: TGTGCCAGCAGCCCCGAGGAGTGGAGGGCAGATACGCAGTATTTT. It translates to CASSPEEWRADTQYF.

V gene TRBV19 combines with J gene TRBJ2-3; TRBD1 or TRBD2 may be the D gene (5 bases each). This CDR3 spans 14 amino acids. Trimming removed 7 bases at V and 6 bases at J, with 17 bases between. Germline CDR1 is LNHDA and CDR2 is SQIVND (reference sequence). The CDR3 DNA follows: TGTGCCAGTACCGATTCGGGACGAAAGGATACGCAGTATTTT. This translates into CASTDSGRKDTQYF. Combining the CDR3 with reference TRBV19 and TRBJ2-3 gives the whole variable domain DGGITQSPKYLFRKEGQNVTLSCEQNLNHDAMYWYRQDPGQGLRLIYYSQIVNDFQKGDIAEGYSVSREKKESFPLTVTSAQKNPTAFYLCASTDSGRKDTQYFGPGTRLTVL.

This clonotype came up a few times. J is TRBJ2-5 and V is TRBV20-1, with D hard to call. The V end lost 0 bases, the J end lost 1 base, and 9 bases lay between the germline ends. CDR3 size: 14 residues. CDR1 and CDR2 from the germline V gene are DFQATT and SNEGSKA (reference sequence). DNA for the CDR3: TGCAGTGCTAGAGAAGTACCCTTCCAAGAGACCCAGTACTTC. This codes for CSAREVPFQETQYF.

This clonotype has more than one count but fewer than ten. The chain is built from TRBV27 and TRBJ2-3; TRBD2 is a possible D gene (5 bases). The CDR3 extends over 13 amino acids. Germline CDR1 MNHEY, CDR2 SMNVEV (reference sequence). Between the trimmed V and J ends, which lost 4 bases and 5 bases, there was a span of 10 bases. The CDR3 nucleotides read TGTGCCAGCAGTTCCTCAGAGGGAGATACGCAGTATTTT. Amino acids: CASSSSEGDTQYF.

The chain is built from TRBV5-1 and TRBJ2-1, with D hard to call. This CDR3 region has 15 residues. Germline V lookup: CDR1 SGHRS, CDR2 YFSETQ. Trimming cost V 3 bases and J 0 bases, with 10 bases left between them. Here the CDR3 reads CASSYDSSSYNEQFF. DNA of the CDR3: TGCGCCAGCAGCTACGACTCGAGCTCCTACAATGAGCAGTTCTTC.

This clonotype was observed many times. V and J are TRBV7-3 and TRBJ2-3; D might be TRBD1 or TRBD2, each matching 5 bases. The germline gives CDR1 SGHTA, CDR2 FQGTGA. The CDR3 loop spans 17 amino acids. V lost 4 bases and J lost 5, with 22 bases in between. CDR3 sequence reads: CASSSLDAGTELDTQYF. Written as DNA, the CDR3 is TGTGCCAGCAGCTCGCTAGACGCCGGGACGGAACTAGATACGCAGTATTTT.